The clone carrying this T cell receptor (beta chain) came up a few times. As yet, its antigen is unknown. The source of the sample is a study of beta chain features in type 1 diabetes. The isolated RNA, all of it, was reverse transcribed, so expressed TCRB transcripts were what got sequenced. The assay was immunoSEQ multiplex PCR, and TCRdb's table has in-frame clones only and misses some. The sample includes 150,000 to 200,000 clones, over 7.5% of them seen just once. Study-level points and caveats: Patients with type 1 diabetes showed fewer VDJ junction insertions and more deletions.

The CDR3 extends over 14 amino acids. Germline lookup yields CDR1 ENHRY and CDR2 SYGVKD. Trimming removed 5 bases from V and 6 bases from J, with 15 bases in between. Sequencing input: central memory CD4+ T cells from blood. The chain joins TRBV10-3 to TRBJ2-3, with D tentatively TRBD1 (6 bases). The origin of this receptor is a woman under 30 in good health. As DNA, the CDR3 is TGTGCCATCAGTTCGGGATCAGGGGAGGATACGCAGTATTTT. Its translation is CAISSGSGEDTQYF.